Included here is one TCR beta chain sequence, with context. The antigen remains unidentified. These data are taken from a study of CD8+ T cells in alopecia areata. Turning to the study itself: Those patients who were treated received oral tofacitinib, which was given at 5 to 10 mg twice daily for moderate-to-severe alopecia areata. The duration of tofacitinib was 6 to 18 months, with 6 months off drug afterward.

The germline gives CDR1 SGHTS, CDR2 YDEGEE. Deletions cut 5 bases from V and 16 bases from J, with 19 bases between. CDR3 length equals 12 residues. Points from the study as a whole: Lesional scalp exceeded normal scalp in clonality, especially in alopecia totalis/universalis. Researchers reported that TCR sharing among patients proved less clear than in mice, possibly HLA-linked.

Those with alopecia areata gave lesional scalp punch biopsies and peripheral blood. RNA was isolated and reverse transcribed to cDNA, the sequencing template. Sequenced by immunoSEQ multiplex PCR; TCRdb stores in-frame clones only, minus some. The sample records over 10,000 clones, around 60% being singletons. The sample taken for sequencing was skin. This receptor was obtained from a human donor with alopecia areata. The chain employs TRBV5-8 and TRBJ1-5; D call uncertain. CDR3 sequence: CASRPYSNQPHF. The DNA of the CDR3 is TGTGCCAGCAGACCGTATAGCAATCAGCCCCATTTT.